This is a list of T cell receptor beta chains from one sample in a study of T cells in Graves' hyperthyroidism and ophthalmopathy. TCRdb ran MiXCR on the multiplex PCR reads and lists one entry per CDR3 protein. The table shows about 600,000 distinct CDR3 sequences, with more than 14% occurring only once. Material: blood. The source is a woman in her 50s with Graves' ophthalmopathy. CDR3s include the opening cysteine and the closing phenylalanine or tryptophan. D genes are given only for firm matches. Clone size, where shown, is once, few, many, or a class for clones that have expanded.

TRBD2,.,TRBJ2-3,TRBV7-9,CASRPVAGRPDTQYF,TGTGCCAGCAGGCCCGTAGCCGGGAGGCCAGATACGCAGTATTTT
TRBD1,.,TRBJ1-6,TRBV27,CASTTTGGHISYNSPLHF,TGTGCCAGCACTACGACAGGGGGCCATATCTCCTATAATTCACCCCTCCACTTT
TRBD2,many,TRBJ2-1,TRBV12-3/TRBV12-4,CASSETAGGPHEQFF,TGTGCCAGCAGCGAAACAGCGGGAGGGCCTCATGAGCAGTTCTTC
.,many,TRBJ2-2,TRBV6-2/TRBV6-3,CASSLSWPGELFF,TGTGCCAGCAGCCTCAGCTGGCCCGGGGAGCTGTTTTTT
.,.,TRBJ2-4,TRBV20-1,CSAPRGGRAKNIQYF,TGCAGTGCTCCTAGGGGGGGGAGAGCCAAAAACATTCAGTACTTC
.,many,TRBJ1-2,TRBV7-9,CASSLGQGSPYYGYTF,TGTGCCAGCAGCTTAGGGCAGGGCTCACCCTACTATGGCTACACCTTC
.,.,TRBJ1-2,TRBV2,CASSEGGSGYGYTF,TGTGCCAGCAGTGAGGGGGGCAGCGGCTATGGCTACACCTTC
.,few,TRBJ1-6,TRBV20-1,CSVGGGSPLHF,TGCAGTGTGGGCGGGGGGTCACCCCTCCACTTT
TRBD2,few,TRBJ2-3,TRBV29-1,CSVPQGAGGPSDTQYF,TGCAGCGTCCCACAAGGAGCGGGAGGGCCGTCAGATACGCAGTATTTT
.,.,TRBJ2-3,TRBV4-3,CASSQEGVGGTDTQYF,TGCGCCAGCAGCCAAGAAGGTGTAGGGGGCACAGATACGCAGTATTTT
.,few,TRBJ2-2,TRBV15,CATSKNTGELFF,TGTGCCACCAGCAAAAACACCGGGGAGCTGTTTTTT
TRBD1,.,TRBJ1-6,TRBV7-6,CASSLAQGQNGSPLHF,TGTGCCAGCAGCTTAGCCCAGGGACAGAACGGTTCACCCCTCCACTTT
.,.,TRBJ1-1,TRBV4-3,CASSQQRGREAFF,TGCGCCAGCAGCCAACAAAGAGGGCGTGAAGCTTTCTTT
.,.,TRBJ2-5,TRBV7-9,CASSLQIQETQYF,TGTGCCAGCAGCCTTCAGATCCAAGAGACCCAGTACTTC
.,many,TRBJ2-7,TRBV11-2,CASSSPASSYEQYF,TGTGCCAGCAGCTCCCCAGCCTCCTCCTACGAGCAGTACTTC
TRBD2,many,TRBJ2-1,TRBV7-9,CASSLQAGGPYNEQFF,TGTGCCAGCAGCTTACAAGCGGGAGGGCCCTACAATGAGCAGTTCTTC
TRBD1,many,TRBJ1-2,TRBV7-2,CASSRGQGRYYTF,TGTGCCAGCAGCCGGGGACAGGGGCGATACTACACCTTC
.,many,TRBJ1-4,TRBV28,CASSLLGAVNEKLFF,TGTGCCAGCAGTTTATTGGGGGCCGTTAATGAAAAACTGTTTTTT
.,many,TRBJ2-7,TRBV5-1,CASSSRQSYEQYF,TGCGCCAGCAGCTCCCGGCAGTCCTACGAGCAGTACTTC
TRBD2,.,TRBJ2-1,TRBV9,CASNREATYNEQFF,TGTGCCAGCAACCGGGAGGCCACCTACAATGAGCAGTTCTTC
.,.,TRBJ2-1,TRBV9,CASSVEASRYNEQFF,TGTGCCAGCAGCGTAGAGGCTTCCCGATACAATGAGCAGTTCTTC
.,.,TRBJ1-1,TRBV30,CAWSTTGRQAFF,TGTGCCTGGAGTACGACGGGACGTCAAGCTTTCTTT
.,many,TRBJ2-1,TRBV7-8,CASSRAGSYNEQFF,TGTGCCAGCAGCCGAGCGGGCTCCTACAATGAGCAGTTCTTC
.,many,TRBJ1-2,TRBV11-3,CASSLDFMGRGYTF,TGTGCCAGCAGCTTAGACTTTATGGGGAGAGGCTACACCTTC
.,many,TRBJ2-1,TRBV6-2/TRBV6-3,CASSYRPIENYNEQFF,TGTGCCAGCAGTTACCGACCCATTGAGAACTACAATGAGCAGTTCTTC
.,many,TRBJ1-2,TRBV30,CAWSGSSGLGYTF,TGTGCCTGGAGTGGTAGTAGCGGCCTTGGCTACACCTTC
TRBD2,many,TRBJ2-1,TRBV3-1,CASSQGSGSSYNEQFF,TGTGCCAGCAGTCAAGGAAGCGGGAGCTCCTACAATGAGCAGTTCTTC
TRBD1,few,TRBJ1-5,TRBV28,CASSFIQGGGQPQHF,TGTGCCAGCAGTTTTATCCAGGGGGGAGGTCAGCCCCAGCATTTT
TRBD2,many,TRBJ2-1,TRBV28,CASTEGLTSYNEQFF,TGTGCCAGCACCGAGGGACTAACCTCCTACAATGAGCAGTTCTTC
TRBD1,.,TRBJ2-4,TRBV20-1,CSASGSGQGSNIQYF,TGCAGTGCTAGTGGTTCTGGACAGGGCTCAAACATTCAGTACTTC
.,many,TRBJ2-3,TRBV4-2,CASSQDWASAHTDTQYF,TGTGCCAGCAGCCAAGATTGGGCTAGCGCCCACACAGATACGCAGTATTTT
TRBD2,many,TRBJ2-7,TRBV18,CASSQGTSGTKSYEQYF,TGTGCCAGCTCACAGGGGACTAGCGGGACTAAATCCTACGAGCAGTACTTC
TRBD2,many,TRBJ2-7,TRBV11-2,CASSLDPGLAYEQYF,TGTGCCAGCAGCTTAGACCCGGGACTAGCCTACGAGCAGTACTTC